The clone carrying this TCR beta chain was observed a handful of times. The data are from a study of T-cell memory formation after mild COVID-19. The V gene lost 4 bases and the J gene lost 7 bases, with 20 bases spanning the gap. Germline values: CDR1 SGHRS, CDR2 YFSETQ. The CDR3 runs to 16 residues. TCRdb itself ran the 5' RACE reads through MiXCR, one entry per CDR3 protein. The sample contains 500,000 to 650,000 distinct CDR3 sequences, approximately 21% of which appear only once. The sequence was obtained from an adult woman who had mild COVID-19 (a few samples of this study predate the infection). Cell type and time point are not known. V and J are TRBV5-1 and TRBJ2-2; perhaps D is TRBD1 or TRBD2 (5 bases each). Sequenced sample: PBMCs or a T cell subset sorted from them (not recorded which). CDR3 bases: TGCGCCAGCAGCCCGGGGACGGGGATCTCAGGCGGGGAGCTGTTTTTT. Amino acids: CASSPGTGISGGELFF. The whole variable domain, filled in from reference TRBV5-1 and TRBJ2-2, reads KAGVTQTPRYLIKTRGQQVTLSCSPISGHRSVSWYQQTPGQGLQFLFEYFSETQRNKGNFPGRFSGRQFSNSRSEMNVSTLELGDSALYLCASSPGTGISGGELFFGEGSRLTVL.